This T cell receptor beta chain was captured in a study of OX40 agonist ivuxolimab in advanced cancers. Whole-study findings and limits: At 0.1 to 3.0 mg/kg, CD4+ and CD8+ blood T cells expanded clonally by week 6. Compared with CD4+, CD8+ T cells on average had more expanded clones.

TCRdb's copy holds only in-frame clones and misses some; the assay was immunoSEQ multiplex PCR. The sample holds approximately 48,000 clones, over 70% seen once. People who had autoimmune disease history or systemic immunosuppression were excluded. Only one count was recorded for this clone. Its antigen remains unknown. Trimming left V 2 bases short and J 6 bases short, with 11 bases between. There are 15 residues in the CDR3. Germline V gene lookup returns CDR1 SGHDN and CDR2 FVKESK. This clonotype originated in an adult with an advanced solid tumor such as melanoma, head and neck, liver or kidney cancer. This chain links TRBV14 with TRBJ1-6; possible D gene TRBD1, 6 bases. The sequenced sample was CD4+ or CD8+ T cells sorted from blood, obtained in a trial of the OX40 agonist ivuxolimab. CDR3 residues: CASSQSRGTNSPLHF. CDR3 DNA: TGTGCCAGCAGCCAAAGCAGGGGAACTAATTCACCCCTCCACTTT.